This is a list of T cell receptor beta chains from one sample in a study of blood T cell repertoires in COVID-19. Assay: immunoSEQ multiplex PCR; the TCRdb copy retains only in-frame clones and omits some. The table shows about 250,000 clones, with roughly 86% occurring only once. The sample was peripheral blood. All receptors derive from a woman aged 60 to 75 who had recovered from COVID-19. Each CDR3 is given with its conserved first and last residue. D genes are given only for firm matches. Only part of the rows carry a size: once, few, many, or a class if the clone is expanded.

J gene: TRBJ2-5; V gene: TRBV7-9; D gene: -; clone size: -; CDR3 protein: CASSDGGQETQYF; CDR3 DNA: TGTGCCAGCAGCGACGGGGGTCAAGAGACCCAGTACTTC
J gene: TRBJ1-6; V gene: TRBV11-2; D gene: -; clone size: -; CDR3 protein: CASSARTGGSSYNSPLHF; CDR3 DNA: TGTGCCAGCAGCGCACGGACTGGGGGCAGTTCCTATAATTCACCCCTCCACTTT
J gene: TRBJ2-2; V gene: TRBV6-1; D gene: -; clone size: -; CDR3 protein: CASSGLGIGGNTGELFF; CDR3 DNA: TGTGCCAGCAGTGGTTTGGGGATCGGGGGGAACACCGGGGAGCTGTTTTTT
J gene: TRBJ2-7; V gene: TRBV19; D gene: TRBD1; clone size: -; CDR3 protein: CASSIRDGQGLGISYEQYF; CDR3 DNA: TGTGCCAGTAGTATCAGGGACGGACAGGGATTGGGAATATCCTACGAGCAGTACTTC
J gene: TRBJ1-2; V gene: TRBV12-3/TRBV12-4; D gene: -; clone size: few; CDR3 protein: CASSTFYGYTF; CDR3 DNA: TGTGCCAGCAGCACTTTCTATGGCTACACCTTC
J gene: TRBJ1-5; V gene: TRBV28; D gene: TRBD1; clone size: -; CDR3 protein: CASSSQRQGGQPQHF; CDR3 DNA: TGTGCCAGCAGTTCCCAGCGACAGGGTGGTCAGCCCCAGCATTTT
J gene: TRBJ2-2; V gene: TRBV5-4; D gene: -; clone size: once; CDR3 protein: CASSLPRGADGELFF; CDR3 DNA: TGTGCCAGCAGCTTGCCCAGGGGAGCGGACGGGGAGCTGTTTTTT
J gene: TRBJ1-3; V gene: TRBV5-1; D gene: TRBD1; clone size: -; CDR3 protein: CASSLAGTAGNTIYF; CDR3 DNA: TGCGCCAGCAGCTTGGCCGGGACAGCTGGAAACACCATATATTTT
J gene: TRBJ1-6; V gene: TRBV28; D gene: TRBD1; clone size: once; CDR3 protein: CASSLNRGSPLHF; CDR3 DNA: TGTGCCAGCAGTTTAAACAGGGGTTCACCCCTCCACTTT
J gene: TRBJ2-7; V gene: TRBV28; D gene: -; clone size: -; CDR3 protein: CASRSGLSRREQYF; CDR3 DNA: TGTGCCAGCAGATCGGGACTGAGTCGTCGGGAGCAGTACTTC
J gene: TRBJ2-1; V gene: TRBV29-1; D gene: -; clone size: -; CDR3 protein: CSVDNLEQFF; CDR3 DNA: TGCAGCGTTGACAACCTAGAGCAGTTCTTC
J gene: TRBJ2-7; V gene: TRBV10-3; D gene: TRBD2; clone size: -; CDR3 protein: CAIRGAGGSAEQYF; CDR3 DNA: TGTGCCATCAGGGGAGCGGGGGGGAGCGCCGAGCAGTACTTC
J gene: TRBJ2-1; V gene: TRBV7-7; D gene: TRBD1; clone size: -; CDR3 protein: CASSSHPGQGDYNEQFF; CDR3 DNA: TGTGCTAGCAGCTCCCACCCGGGACAGGGGGACTACAATGAGCAGTTCTTC
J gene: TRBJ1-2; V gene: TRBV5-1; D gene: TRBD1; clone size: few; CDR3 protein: CASSLRDRYGYTF; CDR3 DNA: TGCGCCAGCAGCCTACGGGACAGATATGGCTACACCTTC
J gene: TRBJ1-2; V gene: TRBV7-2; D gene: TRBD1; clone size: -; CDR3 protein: CASSPGQGGYGYTF; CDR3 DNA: TGTGCCAGCAGCCCCGGACAGGGCGGGTATGGCTACACCTTC
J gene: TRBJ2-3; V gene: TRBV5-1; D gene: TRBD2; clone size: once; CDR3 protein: CASSLGAGGRTDTQYF; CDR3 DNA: TGCGCCAGCAGCTTGGGAGCGGGGGGTCGCACAGATACGCAGTATTTT
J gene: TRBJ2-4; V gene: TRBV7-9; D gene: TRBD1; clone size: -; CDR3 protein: CASGRGQPYIQYF; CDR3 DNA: TGTGCCAGCGGAAGGGGACAGCCTTACATTCAGTACTTC
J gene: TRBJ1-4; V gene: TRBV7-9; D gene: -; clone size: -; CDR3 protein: CASSLRTATNEKLFF; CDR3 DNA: TGTGCCAGCAGCTTAAGGACAGCAACTAATGAAAAACTGTTTTTT
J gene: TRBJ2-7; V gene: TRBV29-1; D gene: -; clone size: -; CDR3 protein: CSVATLYEQYF; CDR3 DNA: TGCAGCGTTGCGACTCTCTACGAGCAGTACTTC
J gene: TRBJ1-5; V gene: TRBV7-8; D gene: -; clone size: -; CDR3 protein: CASSPTWGGRQPQHF; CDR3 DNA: TGTGCCAGCAGCCCGACGTGGGGGGGGCGACAGCCCCAGCATTTT
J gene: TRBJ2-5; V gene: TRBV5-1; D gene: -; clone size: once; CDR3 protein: CASSLNGHSYQETQYF; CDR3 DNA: TGCGCCAGCAGCTTGAACGGACACTCGTACCAAGAGACCCAGTACTTC
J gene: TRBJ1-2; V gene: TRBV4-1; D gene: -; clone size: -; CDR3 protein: CASSLDYYGYTF; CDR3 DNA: TGCGCCAGCAGCCTGGACTACTATGGCTACACCTTC
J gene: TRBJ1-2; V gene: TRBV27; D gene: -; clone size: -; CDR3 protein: CASSLRGGHYGYTF; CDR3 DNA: TGTGCCAGCAGTTTAAGGGGAGGTCACTATGGCTACACCTTC
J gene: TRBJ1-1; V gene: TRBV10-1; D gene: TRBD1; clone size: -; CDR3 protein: CASSAPDRGTEAFF; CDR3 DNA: TGCGCCAGCAGTGCCCCGGACAGGGGCACTGAAGCTTTCTTT
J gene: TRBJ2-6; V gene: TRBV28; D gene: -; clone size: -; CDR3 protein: CASSKGGFSGANVLTF; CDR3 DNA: TGTGCCAGCAGTAAGGGGGGGTTCTCTGGGGCCAACGTCCTGACTTTC
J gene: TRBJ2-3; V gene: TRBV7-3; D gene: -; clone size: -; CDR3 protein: CASSPQGGGLSSTDTQYF; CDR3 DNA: TGTGCCAGCAGCCCGCAAGGGGGGGGACTCTCCAGCACAGATACGCAGTATTTT
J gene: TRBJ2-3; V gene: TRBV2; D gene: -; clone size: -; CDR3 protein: CASSTSTDTQYF; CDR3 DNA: TGTGCCAGCAGTACTAGCACAGATACGCAGTATTTT
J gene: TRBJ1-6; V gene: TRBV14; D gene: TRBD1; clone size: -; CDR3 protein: CASSQDRGLNSPLHF; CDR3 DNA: TGTGCCAGCAGCCAGGACAGGGGGCTGAATTCACCCCTCCACTTT
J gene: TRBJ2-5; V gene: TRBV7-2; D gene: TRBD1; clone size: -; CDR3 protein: CASSPDRGYQETQYF; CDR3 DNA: TGTGCCAGCAGCCCGGACAGGGGCTATCAAGAGACCCAGTACTTC
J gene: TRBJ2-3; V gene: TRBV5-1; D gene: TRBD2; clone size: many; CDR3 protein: CASGSSGVSTDTQYF; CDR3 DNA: TGCGCCAGCGGGTCAAGCGGGGTTAGCACAGATACGCAGTATTTT
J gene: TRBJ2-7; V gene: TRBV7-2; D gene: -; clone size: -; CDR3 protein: CASSSRYEQYF; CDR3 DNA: TGTGCCAGCAGCTCTAGGTACGAGCAGTACTTC
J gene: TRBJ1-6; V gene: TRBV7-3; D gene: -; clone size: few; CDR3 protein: CASSWAPNSPLHF; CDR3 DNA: TGTGCCAGCAGCTGGGCTCCTAATTCACCCCTCCACTTT
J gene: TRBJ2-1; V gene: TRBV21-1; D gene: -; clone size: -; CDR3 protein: CASSTSKRDRSYNEQFF; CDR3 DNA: TGTGCCAGCAGCACATCGAAGCGGGACAGGTCTTACAATGAGCAGTTCTTC
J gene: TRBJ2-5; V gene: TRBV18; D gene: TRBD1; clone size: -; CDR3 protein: CASSLRTGEIQETQYF; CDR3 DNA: TGTGCCAGCTCACTCCGGACAGGGGAAATACAAGAGACCCAGTACTTC
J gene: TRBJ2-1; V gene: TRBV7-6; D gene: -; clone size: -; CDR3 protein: CASSFVSGSYNEQFF; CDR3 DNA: TGTGCCAGCAGCTTTGTGAGCGGCTCCTACAATGAGCAGTTCTTC
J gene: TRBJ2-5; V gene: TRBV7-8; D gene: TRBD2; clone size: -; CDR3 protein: CASSSWTSQETQYF; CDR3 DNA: TGTGCCAGCAGCTCCTGGACTAGTCAAGAGACCCAGTACTTC
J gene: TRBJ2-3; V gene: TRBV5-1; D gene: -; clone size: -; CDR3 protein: CASSFGPDTQYF; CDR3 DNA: TGCGCCAGCAGCTTTGGGCCTGATACGCAGTATTTT
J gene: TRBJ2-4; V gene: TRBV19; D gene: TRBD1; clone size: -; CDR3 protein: CASSRQGVENIQYF; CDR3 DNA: TGTGCCAGTAGTAGGCAGGGGGTGGAGAACATTCAGTACTTC
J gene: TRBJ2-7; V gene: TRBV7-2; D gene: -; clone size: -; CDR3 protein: CASGMQGSEYAEQYF; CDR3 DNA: TGTGCCAGCGGCATGCAGGGGAGTGAGTATGCCGAGCAGTACTTC
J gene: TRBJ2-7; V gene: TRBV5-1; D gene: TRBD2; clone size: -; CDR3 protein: CASSDTSGGYEQYF; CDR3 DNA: TGCGCCAGCAGCGACACTAGCGGGGGTTACGAGCAGTACTTC
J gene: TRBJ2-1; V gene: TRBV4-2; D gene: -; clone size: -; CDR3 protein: CASSQDPAGALYNEQFF; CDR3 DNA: TGTGCCAGCAGCCAAGATCCCGCGGGGGCCCTTTACAATGAGCAGTTCTTC
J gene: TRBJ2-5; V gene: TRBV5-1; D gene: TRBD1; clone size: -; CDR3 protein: CASRVGTGGRRLQGETQYF; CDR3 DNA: TGCGCCAGCCGCGTCGGGACAGGGGGCCGTAGGCTACAGGGTGAGACCCAGTACTTC
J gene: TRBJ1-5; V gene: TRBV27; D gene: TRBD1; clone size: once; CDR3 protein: CASRGTGGVGNQPQHF; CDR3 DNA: TGTGCCAGCAGGGGGACAGGGGGGGTTGGCAATCAGCCCCAGCATTTT
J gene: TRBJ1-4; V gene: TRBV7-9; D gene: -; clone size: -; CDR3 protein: CASSLSPWTATNEKLFF; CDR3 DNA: TGTGCCAGCAGCTTAAGCCCATGGACAGCAACTAATGAAAAACTGTTTTTT
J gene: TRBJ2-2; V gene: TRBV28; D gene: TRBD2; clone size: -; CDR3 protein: CASSFVRGEGTGELFF; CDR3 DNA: TGTGCCAGCAGTTTTGTGCGAGGGGAGGGGACCGGGGAGCTGTTTTTT
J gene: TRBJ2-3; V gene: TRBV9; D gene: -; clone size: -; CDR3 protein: CASSVFTGSTDTQYF; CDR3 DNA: TGTGCCAGCAGCGTTTTTACAGGTAGCACAGATACGCAGTATTTT
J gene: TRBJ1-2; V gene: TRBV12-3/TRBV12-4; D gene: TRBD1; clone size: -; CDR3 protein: CASSFGGTGGYTF; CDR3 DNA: TGTGCCAGCAGTTTTGGGGGGACAGGTGGCTACACCTTC
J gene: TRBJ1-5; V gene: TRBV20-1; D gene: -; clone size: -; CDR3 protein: CSASRSNQPQHF; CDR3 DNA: TGCAGTGCTAGTCGGAGCAATCAGCCCCAGCATTTT
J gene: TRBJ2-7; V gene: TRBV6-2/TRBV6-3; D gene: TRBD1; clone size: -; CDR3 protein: CASSPRETGVHYEQYF; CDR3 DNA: TGTGCCAGCAGTCCAAGGGAGACAGGGGTACATTACGAGCAGTACTTC
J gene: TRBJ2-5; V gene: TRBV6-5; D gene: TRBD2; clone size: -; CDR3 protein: CASTIAGGKETQYF; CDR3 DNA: TGTGCCAGCACTATAGCGGGGGGGAAAGAGACCCAGTACTTC
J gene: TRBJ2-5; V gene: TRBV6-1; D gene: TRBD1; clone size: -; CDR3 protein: CASSELRTGPEETQYF; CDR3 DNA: TGTGCCAGCAGTGAACTCAGGACAGGGCCGGAAGAGACCCAGTACTTC
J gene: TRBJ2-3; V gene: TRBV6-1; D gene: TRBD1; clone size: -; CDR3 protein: CASSESTGLGTDTQYF; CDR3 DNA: TGTGCCAGCAGTGAATCGACAGGGTTGGGCACAGATACGCAGTATTTT
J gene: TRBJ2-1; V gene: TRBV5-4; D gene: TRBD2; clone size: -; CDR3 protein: CASSPRTSGGATSEQFF; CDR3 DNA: TGTGCCAGCAGTCCTAGGACTAGCGGGGGAGCCACCAGTGAGCAGTTCTTC
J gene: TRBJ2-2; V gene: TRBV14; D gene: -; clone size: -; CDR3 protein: CASSQERNTYTGELFF; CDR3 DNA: TGTGCCAGCAGCCAAGAACGAAACACCTACACCGGGGAGCTGTTTTTT
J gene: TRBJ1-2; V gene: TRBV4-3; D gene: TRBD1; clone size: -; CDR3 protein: CASSQDRQGIYGYTF; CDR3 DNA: TGCGCCAGCAGCCAAGACCGACAGGGGATTTATGGCTACACCTTC
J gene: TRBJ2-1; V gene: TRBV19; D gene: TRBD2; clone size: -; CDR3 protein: CASSSRRGVEDEQFF; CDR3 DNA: TGTGCCAGCTCGTCTCGACGGGGGGTTGAGGATGAGCAGTTCTTC
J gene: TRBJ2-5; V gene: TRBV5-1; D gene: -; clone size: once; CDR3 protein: CASTRGGSALGETQYF; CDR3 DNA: TGCGCCAGCACGAGGGGGGGCAGCGCCCTGGGGGAGACCCAGTACTTC
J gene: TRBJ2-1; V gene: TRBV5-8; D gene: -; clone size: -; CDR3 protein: CASTSGGPSSSYNEQFF; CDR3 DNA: TGTGCCAGCACCTCCGGAGGACCGTCAAGCTCCTACAATGAGCAGTTCTTC